These 21 T cell receptor beta chains share one sample of origin, sequenced in a study of blood T cell repertoires in COVID-19. The table came from immunoSEQ multiplex PCR; TCRdb's copy has only in-frame clones and leaves some out. The sample consists of some 250,000 clones, 75% to 90% of them appearing once. The specimen was PBMCs or T cells enriched from blood (not recorded which). The receptors were gathered from a woman aged 50 to 60 who had recovered from COVID-19.

This chain links TRBV19 with TRBJ2-7; possibly TRBD2 for D (6 bases). The CDR3 sequence is 13 residues long. Germline-derived CDR1 and CDR2 are LNHDA and SQIVND (reference sequence). The V end was cut by 7 bases, the J end by 6 bases, with 16 bases between. CDR3 protein: CASTPTPGGEQYF. CDR3 DNA: TGTGCCAGTACCCCTACGCCCGGGGGCGAGCAGTACTTC.

DNA of the CDR3: TGTGCCAGCAGTATCCCTCGGGGGGATATATACGAGCAGTACTTC. Amino acid sequence: CASSIPRGDIYEQYF. The V call is TRBV28, the J call TRBJ2-7, with 7 bases aligning to TRBD2. In germline, CDR1 is MDHEN, CDR2 SYDVKM. This CDR3 has 15 amino acids. The V and J ends lost 5 bases and 4 bases, in that order; junction bases with no gene match: 11.

The CDR3 reads CASSLNAGAGNQPQHF. The CDR3 nucleotides are TGTGCCAGCTCTCTGAATGCAGGGGCTGGCAATCAGCCCCAGCATTTT. This chain joins TRBV18 and TRBJ1-5; a weak D match, TRBD1 (6 bases). The CDR3 totals 16 residues. V was pared by 6 bases and J by 2 bases, with 17 bases between. The germline V gene has CDR1 KGHSH and CDR2 LQKENI.

The J gene is TRBJ2-7, the V gene TRBV3-1 (or the pseudogene TRBV3-2); TRBD1 matches at 9 bases. V was clipped by 4 bases and J by 6 bases; unmatched bases: 7. Germline V gene sequence: CDR1 LGHDT, CDR2 YNNKEL (reference sequence). The CDR3 length is 14 residues. In DNA form, the CDR3 reads TGTGCCAGCAGCCTCGGGACAGGGTCATCCGAGCAGTACTTC. It is translated as CASSLGTGSSEQYF.

The chain uses TRBV7-3 and TRBJ1-6, with D maybe TRBD1 (5 bases). Germline assignment: CDR1 SGHTA and CDR2 FQGTGA. Trimming cost V 4 bases and J 7 bases, with 11 bases left between them. The CDR3 has 14 amino acids. In DNA form, the CDR3 reads TGTGCCAGCAGCTCGGGGGGTTGGAATTCACCCCTCCACTTT. Translation: CASSSGGWNSPLHF.

The chain combines TRBV30 with TRBJ2-5, with 8 bases that match TRBD2. V lost 8 bases, J lost 5 bases, and 13 bases stayed unmatched. The CDR3 has 14 amino acids. Germline assignment: CDR1 GTSNPN and CDR2 SVGIG (reference sequence). The CDR3 is CAGRNSGVGETQYF. The CDR3 DNA sequence: TGTGCCGGAAGGAATAGCGGGGTTGGGGAGACCCAGTACTTC.

In its sample, this clone was seen once. DNA of the CDR3: TGCAGCGTTGAAGACTCCCGGCCAGGGGAAAACATTCAGTACTTC. Encoded protein: CSVEDSRPGENIQYF. This chain joins TRBV29-1 and TRBJ2-4, with D perhaps TRBD1 (6 bases). The V end lost 0 bases, the J end lost 5 bases, and 14 bases lay between the germline ends. The germline V gene encodes CDR1 SQVTM and CDR2 ANQGSEA. The CDR3 is 15 residues long.

V usage is TRBV5-1 and J usage is TRBJ2-5; TRBD2 might be the D (6 bases). The CDR3 length is 16 residues. The V end lost 4 bases, the J end lost 1 base, and 17 bases lay between the germline ends. Germline CDR1 SGHRS, CDR2 YFSETQ. CDR3 sequence: CASSRDFTGVQETQYF. In DNA, the CDR3 is TGCGCCAGCAGCAGAGACTTCACGGGAGTCCAAGAGACCCAGTACTTC.

The chain is built from TRBV18 and TRBJ2-1, with 10 bases lining up with TRBD2. Germline V CDR1 and CDR2: KGHSH, LQKENI. The CDR3 is made up of 16 amino acids. V lost 0 bases, J lost 6 bases, and 5 bases stayed unmatched. The CDR3 nucleotides read TGTGCCAGCTCACCACCCCAAGCGGGAGGGCTCAATGAGCAGTTCTTC. This gives the protein CASSPPQAGGLNEQFF.

CDR3 protein: CASKREGSYNSPLHF. CDR3 DNA: TGTGCCAGCAAGCGCGAGGGCTCCTATAATTCACCCCTCCACTTT. This chain uses TRBV27 with TRBJ1-6; D gene ambiguous. The V gene lost 7 bases and the J gene lost 0 bases, with 10 bases spanning the gap. The CDR3 loop spans 15 amino acids. Looked up from germline, CDR1 is MNHEY and CDR2 is SMNVEV (reference sequence).

This chain uses TRBV7-2 with TRBJ2-2, with 13 bases matching TRBD2. V was pared by 3 bases and J by 4 bases, with 2 bases of the junction left unmatched. Germline V gene lookup returns CDR1 SGHTA and CDR2 FQGNSA. This CDR3 is 16 amino acids long. CDR3 residues: CASSFRTSGGTGELFF. The CDR3 DNA reads TGTGCCAGCAGCTTTCGGACTAGCGGGGGCACCGGGGAGCTGTTTTTT.

CDR3: CATSRDRTGQETQYF. In nucleotides, the CDR3 is TGTGCCACCAGCAGAGATCGTACAGGCCAAGAGACCCAGTACTTC. The chain couples TRBV15 to TRBJ2-5; D perhaps matches TRBD1 (5 bases). Per germline, CDR1 LNHNV and CDR2 YYDKDF (reference sequence). Trimming removed 0 bases at V and 1 base at J, with 9 bases between. The CDR3 runs 15 residues.

The chain couples TRBV4-2 to TRBJ2-7; 8 bases line up with TRBD2. V lost 1 base and J lost 4; bases outside the gene matches: 6. Per germline, CDR1 LGHNA and CDR2 YNFKEQ. This CDR3 is built from 15 residues. CDR3 loop: CASSQAGTSPYEQYF. CDR3 DNA: TGTGCCAGCAGCCAAGCCGGGACTAGTCCTTACGAGCAGTACTTC.

This clone has more than one count but fewer than ten. The chain combines TRBV2 with TRBJ1-1, with TRBD1 matching over 8 bases. Germline CDR1 and CDR2: SNHLY and FYNNEI. With 7 bases clipped from V and 2 bases from J, the junction kept 6 bases outside the gene matches. The CDR3 contains 14 residues. CDR3 region: CASTTGTGNTEAFF. The CDR3 DNA follows: TGTGCCAGCACTACCGGGACAGGTAACACTGAAGCTTTCTTT.

The rearrangement links TRBV2 to TRBJ2-5; no definite D call. This CDR3 region has 12 residues. The V gene lost 11 bases and the J gene lost 0 bases, with 10 bases spanning the gap. CDR1 and CDR2 (germline): SNHLY, FYNNEI. The CDR3 here is CAFKEYQETQYF. CDR3 sequence (DNA): TGTGCCTTTAAAGAGTACCAAGAGACCCAGTACTTC.

CDR3 nucleotide sequence: TGTGCCAGCATTCCCGCAGGGGCAGGGATGAACACTGAAGCTTTCTTT. Protein product: CASIPAGAGMNTEAFF. The rearrangement joins TRBV2 to TRBJ1-1; possible D gene TRBD1, 6 bases. V was clipped by 7 bases and J by 0 bases, with 18 bases between them. The CDR3 runs to 16 residues. Germline CDR1 and CDR2: SNHLY and FYNNEI.

The chain carries TRBV3-1 (or the pseudogene TRBV3-2) and TRBJ1-2; 7 bases are shared with TRBD1. The CDR3 is 15 residues long. Trimming cost V 0 bases and J 12 bases; bases outside gene matches: 13. The V gene's germline CDR1 is LGHDT and CDR2 YNNKEL (reference sequence). The CDR3 DNA reads as TGTGCCAGCAGCCAAGAATTTATTGAGGACAGGCCGCACACCTTC. Translated, it gives CASSQEFIEDRPHTF.

This chain connects TRBV3-1 (or the pseudogene TRBV3-2) to TRBJ2-7; a weak D match, TRBD2 (6 bases). Per germline, CDR1 LGHDT and CDR2 YNNKEL (reference sequence). The CDR3 length is 16 residues. Between the trimmed V and J ends, which lost 4 bases and 1 base, there was a span of 17 bases. CDR3 amino acids: CASSLDYSGYSYEQYF. The DNA of the CDR3 is TGTGCCAGCAGCCTTGACTACAGCGGGTATTCCTACGAGCAGTACTTC.

This clone is a singleton in its sample. V and J are TRBV5-1 and TRBJ1-1; no firm D call. Germline V gene sequence: CDR1 SGHRS, CDR2 YFSETQ. The CDR3 is made up of 13 amino acids. The V end lost 0 bases, the J end lost 5 bases, and 8 bases lay between the germline ends. CDR3 coding DNA: TGCGCCAGCAGCTTGGTAAGAGAAACTGAAGCTTTCTTT. This sequence encodes CASSLVRETEAFF. The full variable domain, rest sourced from reference TRBV5-1 and TRBJ1-1, is KAGVTQTPRYLIKTRGQQVTLSCSPISGHRSVSWYQQTPGQGLQFLFEYFSETQRNKGNFPGRFSGRQFSNSRSEMNVSTLELGDSALYLCASSLVRETEAFFGQGTRLTVV.

The chain recombines TRBV18 with TRBJ1-5; 9 bases match TRBD1. The CDR3 covers 16 residues. Germline V gene sequence: CDR1 KGHSH, CDR2 LQKENI. V lost 3 bases, J lost 3 bases, and 6 bases stayed unmatched. CDR3: CASSPSGQGVNQPQHF. CDR3 nucleotides: TGTGCCAGCTCACCTTCGGGACAGGGAGTCAATCAGCCCCAGCATTTT.

The chain couples TRBV7-2 to TRBJ1-3; D gene ambiguous. The DNA end is a closer match to TRBJ2-2, so the J assignment may be wrong. In germline, CDR1 is SGHTA, CDR2 FQGNSA. The CDR3 runs to 15 residues. CDR3 sequence reads: CASSLISSNTGELFF. The CDR3, as DNA: TGTGCCAGCAGCTTAATATCATCGAACACCGGGGAGCTGTTTTTT.